These T cell receptor beta chains were read from a single sample in a study of T-cell memory formation after mild COVID-19. TCRdb ran MiXCR on the 5' RACE reads and lists one entry per CDR3 protein. This table has hundreds of thousands of distinct CDR3 sequences, approximately 18% appearing once. The sample taken for sequencing was PBMCs or a T cell subset sorted from them (not recorded which). These receptor sequences come from an adult woman who had mild COVID-19 (a few samples of this study predate the infection). Cell type and time point are not known. CDR3s include the opening cysteine and the closing phenylalanine or tryptophan. Fields, in order: clone size, V gene, D gene, J gene, CDR3 protein, CDR3 DNA. A D gene is named only where the DNA matches it firmly. Not all rows give a size; the values are once, few, many and, for expanded clones, a class.

size: -; V: TRBV3-1; D: TRBD2; J: TRBJ2-7; CDR3: CASSRSGNSYEQYF; DNA: TGTGCCAGCAGCCGTAGCGGGAATTCTTACGAGCAGTACTTC
size: few; V: TRBV6-2/TRBV6-3; D: -; J: TRBJ2-7; CDR3: CASSYLGTIPYEQYF; DNA: TGTGCCAGCAGTTACCTGGGGACGATCCCCTACGAGCAGTACTTC
size: -; V: TRBV4-2; D: -; J: TRBJ2-1; CDR3: CASSQDSYQRTTYNEQFF; DNA: TGTGCCAGCAGCCAAGATTCCTATCAAAGGACGACCTACAATGAGCAGTTCTTC
size: few; V: TRBV29-1; D: TRBD2; J: TRBJ2-1; CDR3: CSALSGGANEQFF; DNA: TGCAGCGCTCTTAGCGGGGGGGCCAATGAGCAGTTCTTC
size: -; V: TRBV12-3/TRBV12-4; D: -; J: TRBJ2-7; CDR3: CASSLDKLSYEQYF; DNA: TGTGCCAGCAGTTTGGACAAACTTTCCTACGAGCAGTACTTC
size: few; V: TRBV5-1; D: TRBD1; J: TRBJ2-7; CDR3: CASSYRTGYEQYF; DNA: TGCGCCAGCAGCTATAGGACAGGCTACGAGCAGTACTTC
size: -; V: TRBV2; D: -; J: TRBJ1-1; CDR3: CASSEGTKALPFF; DNA: TGTGCCAGCAGTGAAGGGACAAAAGCTCTCCCTTTCTTT
size: -; V: TRBV24-1; D: TRBD2; J: TRBJ2-2; CDR3: CATSDFALAGAGELFF; DNA: TGTGCCACCAGTGATTTCGCTCTAGCGGGAGCCGGGGAGCTGTTTTTT
size: -; V: TRBV20-1; D: TRBD1; J: TRBJ2-7; CDR3: CSAPGGEGSYEQYF; DNA: TGCAGTGCGCCAGGGGGCGAAGGCTCCTACGAGCAGTACTTC
size: -; V: TRBV12-3/TRBV12-4; D: -; J: TRBJ1-2; CDR3: CASASTGYGYTF; DNA: TGTGCCAGCGCCAGCACGGGCTATGGCTACACCTTC
size: -; V: TRBV20-1; D: -; J: TRBJ2-2; CDR3: CSARDPLEYTGELFF; DNA: TGCAGTGCCAGGGACCCCCTGGAGTACACCGGGGAGCTGTTTTTT
size: -; V: TRBV15; D: -; J: TRBJ1-5; CDR3: CATSRDKHQPQHF; DNA: TGTGCCACCAGCAGAGATAAGCATCAGCCCCAGCATTTT
size: -; V: TRBV10-3; D: TRBD2; J: TRBJ2-1; CDR3: CAISPGTSGYNEQFF; DNA: TGTGCCATCAGTCCCGGGACTAGCGGCTACAATGAGCAGTTCTTC
size: -; V: TRBV28; D: TRBD2; J: TRBJ2-3; CDR3: CASSLRLAGAADTQYF; DNA: TGTGCCAGCAGTTTAAGGCTAGCGGGAGCGGCAGATACGCAGTATTTT
size: many; V: TRBV12-3/TRBV12-4; D: -; J: TRBJ2-1; CDR3: CASSYGPNEQFF; DNA: TGTGCCAGCAGCTACGGACCCAATGAGCAGTTCTTC
size: -; V: TRBV9; D: -; J: TRBJ1-3; CDR3: CASSVNADSGNTIYF; DNA: TGTGCCAGCAGCGTTAACGCTGACTCTGGAAACACCATATATTTT
size: -; V: TRBV4-2; D: TRBD2; J: TRBJ2-7; CDR3: CASRTLAGGLWEQYF; DNA: TGTGCCAGCAGAACGCTTGCGGGGGGGCTCTGGGAGCAGTACTTC
size: -; V: TRBV5-1; D: TRBD1; J: TRBJ1-3; CDR3: CASARGDSSGNTIYF; DNA: TGCGCCAGCGCCAGAGGGGACAGCTCTGGAAACACCATATATTTT
size: few; V: TRBV5-1; D: TRBD1; J: TRBJ1-2; CDR3: CASSLVYTTGDHGYTF; DNA: TGCGCCAGCAGCTTGGTGTATACGACAGGGGACCATGGCTACACCTTC
size: few; V: TRBV4-1; D: -; J: TRBJ2-2; CDR3: CASSQAGRGWDGELFF; DNA: TGCGCCAGCAGCCAAGCGGGCAGGGGTTGGGACGGGGAGCTGTTTTTT
size: once; V: TRBV12-3/TRBV12-4; D: -; J: TRBJ2-5; CDR3: CASSFDMISVGQETQYF; DNA: TGTGCCAGCAGTTTTGACATGATTTCGGTGGGGCAAGAGACCCAGTACTTC
size: -; V: TRBV20-1; D: -; J: TRBJ2-2; CDR3: CSARGSQPGELFF; DNA: TGCAGTGCTAGAGGGTCGCAGCCCGGGGAGCTGTTTTTT
size: -; V: TRBV7-9; D: TRBD2; J: TRBJ2-3; CDR3: CASSYPVSGRNTDTQYF; DNA: TGTGCCAGCAGCTACCCCGTAAGCGGGAGAAACACAGATACGCAGTATTTT
size: -; V: TRBV19; D: TRBD1; J: TRBJ2-1; CDR3: CASSIIPGQGHEQFF; DNA: TGTGCCAGTAGTATAATCCCGGGACAGGGCCATGAGCAGTTCTTC
size: -; V: TRBV5-1; D: -; J: TRBJ2-7; CDR3: CASSLMSRAGDEQYF; DNA: TGCGCCAGCAGCTTGATGAGTAGGGCCGGCGACGAGCAGTACTTC
size: -; V: TRBV10-3; D: -; J: TRBJ1-1; CDR3: CAISEPGAPTEAFF; DNA: TGTGCCATCAGTGAGCCCGGGGCACCCACTGAAGCTTTCTTT
size: -; V: TRBV19; D: TRBD2; J: TRBJ2-1; CDR3: CASSIFKGLAGGNEQFF; DNA: TGTGCCAGTAGTATTTTTAAGGGACTAGCGGGTGGAAATGAGCAGTTCTTC
size: few; V: TRBV7-9; D: -; J: TRBJ1-2; CDR3: CASSFKGLGGYTF; DNA: TGTGCCAGCAGCTTCAAGGGGCTTGGCGGCTACACCTTC
size: many; V: TRBV6-5; D: -; J: TRBJ2-5; CDR3: CASSYSTRQQETQYF; DNA: TGTGCCAGCAGTTACTCGACAAGACAACAAGAGACCCAGTACTTC
size: -; V: TRBV7-8; D: -; J: TRBJ2-5; CDR3: CASSLTLGGETQYF; DNA: TGTGCCAGCAGCTTAACTCTGGGGGGAGAGACCCAGTACTTC
size: few; V: TRBV9; D: TRBD2; J: TRBJ2-1; CDR3: CASSGERMVAGTLSSSSYNEQFF; DNA: TGTGCCAGCAGCGGCGAACGAATGGTAGCGGGGACCTTGTCCTCCAGCTCCTACAATGAGCAGTTCTTC
size: -; V: TRBV5-6; D: -; J: TRBJ2-3; CDR3: CASSFRTPLDTQYF; DNA: TGTGCCAGCAGTTTCCGAACGCCCCTGGATACGCAGTATTTT
size: few; V: TRBV5-1; D: TRBD2; J: TRBJ2-3; CDR3: CASSLASGGHTDTQYF; DNA: TGCGCCAGCAGCTTAGCTAGCGGGGGGCACACAGATACGCAGTATTTT
size: -; V: TRBV11-3; D: TRBD2; J: TRBJ2-1; CDR3: CASSPAGDDEQFF; DNA: TGTGCCAGCAGCCCAGCGGGAGACGATGAGCAGTTCTTC
size: -; V: TRBV3-1; D: -; J: TRBJ2-2; CDR3: CASSKGGVTGELFF; DNA: TGTGCCAGCTCAAAGGGCGGTGTCACCGGGGAGCTGTTTTTT
size: -; V: TRBV19; D: -; J: TRBJ1-2; CDR3: CASSHPGSGNYGYTF; DNA: TGTGCCAGTAGTCATCCAGGATCAGGGAACTATGGCTACACCTTC
size: few; V: TRBV29-1; D: -; J: TRBJ1-1; CDR3: CSVELFGGLNTEAFF; DNA: TGCAGCGTTGAACTGTTTGGGGGCCTGAACACTGAAGCTTTCTTT
size: few; V: TRBV4-1; D: -; J: TRBJ1-1; CDR3: CASSQGRGGGRAEAFF; DNA: TGCGCCAGCAGCCAAGGTCGTGGGGGTGGAAGGGCTGAAGCTTTCTTT
size: -; V: TRBV20-1; D: -; J: TRBJ2-7; CDR3: CSASGLKTYEQYF; DNA: TGCAGTGCTAGCGGACTGAAGACCTACGAGCAGTACTTC
size: -; V: TRBV9; D: -; J: TRBJ2-1; CDR3: CASSVGGEQFF; DNA: TGTGCCAGCAGCGTCGGCGGTGAGCAGTTCTTC
size: -; V: TRBV7-6; D: -; J: TRBJ2-7; CDR3: CASSLEAPSEGYEQYF; DNA: TGTGCCAGCAGCTTAGAAGCACCATCTGAAGGTTACGAGCAGTACTTC
size: few; V: TRBV12-3/TRBV12-4; D: -; J: TRBJ2-5; CDR3: CASSRKRGPGETQYF; DNA: TGTGCCAGCAGCAGGAAGCGTGGGCCCGGTGAGACCCAGTACTTC
size: -; V: TRBV15; D: TRBD1; J: TRBJ1-4; CDR3: CATSRDGYGQGSEKLFF; DNA: TGTGCCACCAGCAGAGATGGGTACGGACAGGGAAGTGAAAAACTGTTTTTT
size: -; V: TRBV20-1; D: TRBD2; J: TRBJ2-5; CDR3: CSATASGQETQYF; DNA: TGCAGTGCCACGGCTAGCGGTCAAGAGACCCAGTACTTC
size: few; V: TRBV3-1; D: TRBD2; J: TRBJ2-5; CDR3: CASSQGVVAGQETQYF; DNA: TGTGCCAGCAGCCAAGGGGTAGTAGCGGGACAAGAGACCCAGTACTTC
size: -; V: TRBV7-2; D: -; J: TRBJ2-1; CDR3: CASSLAGGVRSMPLNEQFF; DNA: TGTGCCAGCAGCTTAGCGGGGGGTGTTAGGTCTATGCCCCTAAATGAGCAGTTCTTC
size: -; V: TRBV6-6; D: -; J: TRBJ1-5; CDR3: CASSWAISNQPQHF; DNA: TGTGCCAGCAGTTGGGCGATTAGCAATCAGCCCCAGCATTTT
size: -; V: TRBV7-9; D: -; J: TRBJ2-2; CDR3: CASSISTGLNTGKLFF; DNA: TGTGCCAGCAGCATATCAACGGGACTCAACACCGGGAAGCTGTTTTTT
size: few; V: TRBV7-9; D: -; J: TRBJ2-3; CDR3: CASTPIRSTDTQYF; DNA: TGTGCCAGCACCCCAATCCGGTCCACAGATACGCAGTATTTT
size: few; V: TRBV7-9; D: -; J: TRBJ2-7; CDR3: CASSLPGQIYEQYF; DNA: TGTGCCAGCAGCTTACCCGGACAAATCTACGAGCAGTACTTC
size: few; V: TRBV5-1; D: -; J: TRBJ1-1; CDR3: CASSLASGGGPSKAFF; DNA: TGCGCCAGCAGCTTGGCGTCCGGGGGCGGACCCTCCAAAGCTTTCTTT
size: -; V: TRBV24-1; D: -; J: TRBJ2-5; CDR3: CATSDLEFGGRETQYF; DNA: TGTGCCACCAGTGATTTGGAATTCGGGGGCCGGGAGACCCAGTACTTC
size: -; V: TRBV30; D: -; J: TRBJ2-7; CDR3: CAWSADRWDYEQYF; DNA: TGTGCCTGGAGTGCTGACAGGTGGGACTACGAGCAGTACTTC
size: few; V: TRBV10-3; D: TRBD1; J: TRBJ1-1; CDR3: CAISESTGTTEAFF; DNA: TGTGCCATCAGTGAGTCGACAGGGACCACTGAAGCTTTCTTT